This TCR beta chain was observed in a study of chemoradiotherapy in HPV16-positive cancers. Repertoires were generated with immunoSEQ multiplex PCR, while TCRdb's copy carries only in-frame clones and drops some. Here the sample spans 8,000 to 9,000 clones, less than 90% being singletons. Findings and caveats of the study: The functional HPV-specific definition rests on just a couple of HPV16-positive patients. Better recurrence-free survival went with HPV-responsive T-cell expansion in HPV16-positive patients. Candidate HPV-specific clones and E7-related TCR motifs grew in tumor during treatment.

Note on this clone: Antigen specificity is unknown.

Trimming took 2 bases from V and 3 from J, leaving 10 bases between them. From germline, CDR1 is GTSNPN and CDR2 SVGIG (reference sequence). CDR3 size: 14 residues. The chain is built from TRBV30 and TRBJ1-4, with D possibly matching TRBD1 (6 bases). The sequence was obtained from a human donor with HPV-associated anogenital cancer. Specimen: blood, collected from a patient who underwent chemoradiotherapy. This CDR3 reads CAWSTQGSNEKLFF. The DNA for the CDR3 is TGTGCCTGGAGTACACAGGGTTCTAATGAAAAACTGTTTTTT.